Below, 31 T cell receptor beta chains from the same sample are listed, as sequenced in a study of blood T cells in healthy people across ages (dated by TCRdb to the mid-2010s). Library preparation was by 5' RACE. TCRdb records Illumina HiSeq 2500 as the sequencer. The second PCR ran for about 6 to 12 cycles and used a J-beta primer mix along with a sample-barcoded 5' primer. The raw public data were reprocessed by TCRdb itself: fastp quality trimming at Q25, MiXCR clonotype calling, in-frame beta chains only. Each entry is one CDR3 protein sequence, shown with its most common DNA and genes. The sample data list approximately 960,000 distinct CDR3 sequences, and 29% of these were observed just once. Roughly 10% of the sample is held by the ten biggest clonotypes. These data are also associated with another study on T cells of mothers and their children.

Sample: blood. The receptors derive from a woman between 40 and 55 years old in good health.

V is TRBV20-1 and J is TRBJ1-6; 8 bases match TRBD1. V shed 3 bases, J shed 6 bases, and the junction held 10 bases outside the gene matches. This CDR3 region has 16 residues. The germline CDR1 and CDR2 sequences are DFQATT and SNEGSKA (reference sequence). CDR3 DNA sequence: TGCAGTGCTAGGACCGGGGACAGGTCGTCTAATTCACCCCTCCACTTT. It specifies CSARTGDRSSNSPLHF.

The chain links TRBV5-1 to TRBJ2-5, with 9 bases aligning to TRBD1. V was pared by 5 bases and J by 3 bases, with 11 bases of the junction left unmatched. Germline CDR1 is SGHRS and CDR2 is YFSETQ. CDR3 length: 16 amino acids. The CDR3: CASSKSRQGGKETQYF. The CDR3 DNA is TGCGCCAGCAGTAAAAGTAGACAGGGGGGAAAAGAGACCCAGTACTTC. Full variable domain (rest looked up from reference TRBV5-1 and TRBJ2-5): KAGVTQTPRYLIKTRGQQVTLSCSPISGHRSVSWYQQTPGQGLQFLFEYFSETQRNKGNFPGRFSGRQFSNSRSEMNVSTLELGDSALYLCASSKSRQGGKETQYFGPGTRLLVL.

The count of this clonotype is one. The chain recombines TRBV4-2 with TRBJ2-5; 10 bases match TRBD2. The end of the DNA is better explained by TRBJ2-7, so the J call may be wrong. The CDR3 runs 14 residues. CDR1 is LGHNA and CDR2 is YNFKEQ in the germline V gene. The CDR3 reads CASSPGTSAYEQYF. The CDR3 nucleotides read TGTGCCAGCAGCCCCGGGACTAGCGCGTACGAGCAGTACTTC.

This rearrangement joins TRBV5-1 to TRBJ1-1, with D possibly TRBD1 on 5 matching bases. The CDR3 spans 15 residues. Looked up from germline, CDR1 is SGHRS and CDR2 is YFSETQ. Trimming pared 0 bases from V and 5 bases from J, leaving 14 bases between. CDR3 in amino acids: CASSLVGSGGTEAFF. The CDR3 region has the DNA TGCGCCAGCAGCTTGGTTGGGTCCGGGGGAACTGAAGCTTTCTTT.

The V call is TRBV20-1, the J call TRBJ1-4; D is uncertain. The CDR3 has 13 amino acids. Trimming took 0 bases from V and 4 from J, leaving 6 bases between them. Looked up from germline, CDR1 is DFQATT and CDR2 is SNEGSKA (reference sequence). The CDR3 sequence is CSARDGGNEKLFF. The CDR3 DNA reads TGCAGTGCTAGAGATGGTGGTAATGAAAAACTGTTTTTT.

V gene TRBV5-6 combines with J gene TRBJ1-5; 8 bases are shared with TRBD1. The CDR3 has 15 residues. J gave up 7 bases and V 4 bases, and 10 bases lay outside the gene matches. CDR1 is SGHDT and CDR2 is YYEEEE in the germline V gene. CDR3 in amino acids: CASSRGQVVGQPQHF. The CDR3 DNA reads TGTGCCAGCAGCCGGGGACAGGTTGTAGGACAGCCCCAGCATTTT.

This clonotype was detected many times. The rearrangement links TRBV5-1 to TRBJ2-5; 7 bases are shared with TRBD1. The CDR3 has 14 amino acids. Germline V CDR1 and CDR2: SGHRS, YFSETQ. The trim removed 4 bases at V and 0 bases at J, leaving 3 bases unmatched. The CDR3 spells CASSTGQDQETQYF. CDR3 in DNA: TGCGCCAGCAGCACCGGACAGGACCAAGAGACCCAGTACTTC.

The chain recombines TRBV18 with TRBJ2-7, with 7 bases aligning to TRBD1. Trimming at V came to 8 bases and at J to 2 bases, leaving 9 bases not matched to a gene. This CDR3 is built from 14 residues. Germline values: CDR1 KGHSH, CDR2 LQKENI. CDR3 amino acids: CASTKPTGPYEQYF. The CDR3 DNA is TGTGCCAGCACCAAACCGACAGGGCCCTACGAGCAGTACTTC.

This clonotype was found a few times. The chain carries TRBV5-1 and TRBJ2-5; 15 nucleotides match TRBD2. This CDR3 is built from 16 residues. With V trimmed by 4 bases and J by 3 bases, 4 bases remained unmatched. Germline-derived CDR1 and CDR2 are SGHRS and YFSETQ. The CDR3 DNA sequence: TGCGCCAGCAGCGCACGGACTAGCGGGGGGGAAGAGACCCAGTACTTC. Amino acid sequence: CASSARTSGGEETQYF.

The chain uses TRBV15 and TRBJ1-2; maybe TRBD1 (6 bases). The CDR3 loop spans 14 amino acids. The germline V gene encodes CDR1 LNHNV and CDR2 YYDKDF (reference sequence). Deletions cut 1 base from V and 2 bases from J, with 8 bases between. The CDR3 is CATSRGGQNYGYTF. CDR3 coding DNA: TGTGCCACCAGCAGAGGCGGACAGAACTATGGCTACACCTTC.

The sample holds many counts of this clonotype. V gene TRBV28 combines with J gene TRBJ2-4; D might be TRBD1 or TRBD2, each matching 6 bases. CDR1 is MDHEN and CDR2 is SYDVKM in the germline V gene. V lost 2 bases and J 9 bases, leaving 11 bases between the germline ends. CDR3 length: 13 amino acids. CDR3 bases: TGTGCCAGCAGTTTACGGGGGCCGGGCATTCAGTACTTC. This translates into CASSLRGPGIQYF.

This clonotype has ten or more counts. This chain uses TRBV20-1 with TRBJ2-7; 10 bases agree with TRBD1. V lost 3 bases to trimming and J lost 4 bases; unmatched junction nucleotides: 6. Looked up from germline, CDR1 is DFQATT and CDR2 is SNEGSKA (reference sequence). The CDR3 runs to 14 residues. The CDR3 reads CSASPGQGFYEQYF. Here the CDR3 DNA reads TGCAGTGCTAGTCCGGGACAGGGGTTTTACGAGCAGTACTTC.

This clonotype was seen repeatedly, ten times or more. This chain links TRBV7-2 with TRBJ2-1; D not resolved. The V and J ends lost 2 bases and 7 bases respectively, with 12 bases between them. Looked up from germline, CDR1 is SGHTA and CDR2 is FQGNSA. CDR3 size: 14 residues. CDR3 in amino acids: CASSLNGPSNEQFF. DNA of the CDR3: TGTGCCAGCAGCTTAAATGGGCCGTCTAATGAGCAGTTCTTC.

This chain uses TRBV29-1 with TRBJ2-3; D unclear. The V gene lost 2 bases and the J gene lost 8 bases, with 14 bases spanning the gap. Germline V gene data show CDR1 as SQVTM and CDR2 as ANQGSEA. This CDR3 region has 13 residues. The DNA for the CDR3 is TGCAGCGTTGAACTTACACGGCCTGGTACGCAGTATTTT. Translation gives CSVELTRPGTQYF.

This clonotype turned up a few times. V gene TRBV10-3 combines with J gene TRBJ2-7; D is undetermined. This CDR3 is 14 amino acids long. Trimming pared 4 bases from V and 6 bases from J, leaving 16 bases between. CDR1 and CDR2 (germline): ENHRY, SYGVKD. The CDR3 DNA sequence: TGTGCCATCAGTGTGGGGTTGGGCAGCTCCGAGCAGTACTTC. This gives the protein CAISVGLGSSEQYF.

DNA of the CDR3: TGTGCCAGCAGCCGGCCTCTAAGATTCGACGAGCAGTACTTC. Its protein is CASSRPLRFDEQYF. The chain recombines TRBV7-2 with TRBJ2-7, with no clear D. V lost 5 bases and J 5 bases, leaving 16 bases between the germline ends. This CDR3 spans 14 amino acids. Per germline, CDR1 SGHTA and CDR2 FQGNSA.

This chain connects TRBV20-1 to TRBJ1-1; the D is unclear. This CDR3 contains 12 residues. Germline loops: CDR1 DFQATT, CDR2 SNEGSKA (reference sequence). CDR3 protein: CTAGAPIGRAFF. CDR3 nucleotide sequence: TGCACCGCGGGAGCCCCAATCGGCAGGGCTTTCTTT.

A few counts support this clonotype. The chain couples TRBV28 to TRBJ2-7, with D unresolved. The ends were cut back, 7 bases at V and 5 bases at J, with 21 bases in the middle. CDR1 MDHEN and CDR2 SYDVKM come from the germline V gene. The length of the CDR3 is 15 residues. In DNA, the CDR3 is TGTGCCAGCATTTCATCCGGCGGCCACCGCCACGAGCAGTACTTC. Its translation is CASISSGGHRHEQYF.

This clonotype was counted only a few times. The genes are TRBV5-1 and TRBJ2-1, with 10 bases lining up with TRBD2. The germline V gene encodes CDR1 SGHRS and CDR2 YFSETQ. Unmatched junction bases numbered 8, after V lost 0 bases and J lost 5 bases. The CDR3 has 17 amino acids. CDR3 residues: CASSLAKVAGGNNEQFF. In DNA, the CDR3 is TGCGCCAGCAGCTTGGCCAAGGTAGCGGGGGGTAACAATGAGCAGTTCTTC. Using reference TRBV5-1 and TRBJ2-1 for the parts outside the CDR3, the full variable domain is KAGVTQTPRYLIKTRGQQVTLSCSPISGHRSVSWYQQTPGQGLQFLFEYFSETQRNKGNFPGRFSGRQFSNSRSEMNVSTLELGDSALYLCASSLAKVAGGNNEQFFGPGTRLTVL.

Details on this clonotype: Just one base apart from a much larger clone, this may be a read error. V and J are TRBV20-1 and TRBJ1-2, with 7 bases lining up with TRBD1. With 3 bases clipped from V and 3 bases from J, the junction kept 7 bases outside the gene matches. CDR3 length: 14 residues. The V gene's germline CDR1 is DFQATT and CDR2 SNEGSKA (reference sequence). CDR3 region: CSASGQEADYGYTF. Written as DNA, the CDR3 is TGCAGTGCTAGTGGACAGGAGGCGGACTATGGCTACACCTTC.

The chain employs TRBV29-1 and TRBJ1-2; D not resolved. Between the trimmed V and J ends, which lost 7 bases and 3 bases, there was a span of 12 bases. Germline CDR1 reads SQVTM; CDR2 reads ANQGSEA. The CDR3 loop spans 12 amino acids. CDR3 nucleotides: TGCAGCGGTGAGAAGGGAGACTATGGCTACACCTTC. Amino acid sequence: CSGEKGDYGYTF.

As for this clonotype: A much larger clone lies a single base off, so this may be a read error. This chain connects TRBV5-1 to TRBJ2-7; 10 bases agree with TRBD2. Per the germline V gene, CDR1 is SGHRS and CDR2 is YFSETQ. V trimming: 7 bases; J trimming: 6 bases; junction bases outside the gene matches: 10. The CDR3 consists of 14 residues. This chain's CDR3 is CASGLGLARPEQYF. Written as DNA, the CDR3 is TGCGCCAGCGGCCTGGGACTAGCGCGCCCCGAGCAGTACTTC.

The V and J genes are TRBV24-1 and TRBJ1-5; tentatively, D is TRBD1 (5 bases). Germline-derived CDR1 and CDR2 are KGHDR and SFDVKD. The CDR3 loop spans 14 amino acids. V lost 7 bases to trimming and J lost 2 bases, with 11 bases between them. The CDR3 here is CATSQGGGNQPQHF. CDR3 DNA sequence: TGTGCCACCAGCCAGGGAGGGGGCAATCAGCCCCAGCATTTT.

This clonotype was picked up many times. The junction shows a germline mismatch at one end, possibly a read error. The rearrangement joins TRBV7-7 to TRBJ2-5; D gene ambiguous. Germline V gene lookup returns CDR1 SSHAT and CDR2 FNYEAQ (reference sequence). The CDR3 extends over 15 amino acids. The CDR3 DNA is TGTGCTAGCAGCCTAGTTTACGGGCTACAAGAGACCCAGTACTTC. Amino acids: CASSLVYGLQETQYF.

The CDR3 protein is CSVEPVGGGADTQYF. For the CDR3, the DNA is TGCAGCGTTGAACCTGTCGGGGGAGGCGCAGATACGCAGTATTTT. The J gene is TRBJ2-3, the V gene TRBV29-1; perhaps TRBD2 as D (6 bases). The CDR3 is 15 residues long. V was trimmed by 2 bases and J by 4 bases, leaving 16 bases between them. Germline V lookup: CDR1 SQVTM, CDR2 ANQGSEA.

The chain has TRBV27 and TRBJ1-1; 7 bases are a match to TRBD1. The CDR3 consists of 14 residues. V lost 6 bases, J lost 4 bases, and 8 bases stayed unmatched. Looked up from germline, CDR1 is MNHEY and CDR2 is SMNVEV (reference sequence). Here the CDR3 DNA reads TGTGCCAGCAGCTATCAATCAGGGGGCACTGAAGCTTTCTTT. This codes for CASSYQSGGTEAFF.

The chain combines TRBV2 with TRBJ1-2, with TRBD1 matching 10 bases. Losses at the gene ends were 11 bases for V and 5 bases for J; bases not matched to a gene: 5. CDR3 length: 12 residues. Germline V gives CDR1 SNHLY, CDR2 FYNNEI. In nucleotides, the CDR3 is TGTGCCGGAGGACAGGGGGGATATGGCTACACCTTC. It is translated as CAGGQGGYGYTF.

To note about this clonotype: A read error may account for a junction end that differs from germline. This chain links TRBV12-3 or TRBV12-4 with TRBJ2-7, with TRBD1 as a possible D gene (6 bases). This CDR3 has 14 residues. CDR3 residues: CTSSLGGQSYEQYF. CDR3 nucleotides: TGTACCAGCAGTTTAGGAGGACAGTCCTACGAGCAGTACTTC.

This clonotype was observed at least ten times. This sequence joins TRBV12-3 or TRBV12-4 and TRBJ2-4; D gene unclear. CDR3 length: 13 amino acids. V was cut by 1 base and J by 6 bases, with 7 bases left in between. In nucleotides, the CDR3 is TGTGCCAGCAGTTTAGATGTAGGAAACATTCAGTACTTC. Translated, it gives CASSLDVGNIQYF.

This clonotype occurred a few times. The J gene is TRBJ2-7, the V gene TRBV7-9, with 10 bases that match TRBD1. CDR1 SEHNR and CDR2 FQNEAQ come from the germline V gene (reference sequence). V lost 4 bases, J lost 4 bases, and 4 bases stayed unmatched. The CDR3 extends over 14 amino acids. The CDR3 DNA sequence: TGTGCCAGCAGCTGGGACAGGGGATTTTACGAGCAGTACTTC. Its translation is CASSWDRGFYEQYF.

This clonotype has just a few counts. This sequence joins TRBV20-1 and TRBJ2-5; 9 bases line up with TRBD2. Looked up from germline, CDR1 is DFQATT and CDR2 is SNEGSKA (reference sequence). The CDR3 runs 13 residues. The trim removed 6 bases at V and 6 bases at J, leaving 8 bases unmatched. CDR3 bases: TGCAGTGCGTTATTGCGGGGGGGAAAGACCCAGTACTTC. Its translation is CSALLRGGKTQYF.